One and the same sample provided the 12 T cell receptor beta chains below, sequenced in a study of radiation and T cells in renal cell carcinoma. Treatment denoted: treatment-naive control, cytoreductive nephrectomy. TCRdb keeps only in-frame clones here, not all; method: immunoSEQ multiplex PCR. The sample has around 15,000 clones, approximately 50% seen once. Specimen: tumor tissue, collected from a patient whose treatment was nephrectomy without radiotherapy. The receptor set was obtained from a man aged 50-60 years with renal cell carcinoma.

By share of the sample, this clone is medium-sized. The J gene is TRBJ1-2, the V gene TRBV30; D not certain. V was trimmed by 2 bases and J by 2 bases, leaving 9 bases between them. Germline V gene lookup returns CDR1 GTSNPN and CDR2 SVGIG (reference sequence). The CDR3 is made up of 13 amino acids. The CDR3 DNA follows: TGTGCCTGGAGTAATCGGATCAACTATGGCTACACCTTC. This codes for CAWSNRINYGYTF.

This clone was found a few times. This chain joins TRBV5-1 and TRBJ2-7, with 8 bases identical to TRBD2. The J segment lost 5 bases and the V segment lost 3 bases, leaving 7 bases of the junction unmatched. Per germline, CDR1 SGHRS and CDR2 YFSETQ. The CDR3 sequence is 14 residues long. The CDR3 is CASSSVGGVHEQYF. The CDR3 bases are TGCGCCAGCAGCTCGGTCGGGGGGGTCCACGAGCAGTACTTC.

This chain uses TRBV5-3 with TRBJ1-2, with unresolved D. TRBV5-3 is annotated as an ORF whose role is uncertain. V was trimmed by 1 base and J by 6 bases, leaving 1 base between them. The CDR3 is 10 residues long. DNA of the CDR3: TGTGCCAGAAGCTTGAATGGCTACACCTTC. It translates to CARSLNGYTF.

The CDR3 spells CASGLGPGYTF. CDR3 DNA: TGTGCTAGTGGTTTGGGCCCGGGCTACACCTTC. The J gene is TRBJ1-2, the V gene TRBV12-5; no firm D call. V lost 1 base and J lost 8, with 5 bases in between. The germline V gene encodes CDR1 LGHNT and CDR2 FRNRAP. The CDR3 is 11 residues long.

The CDR3 is CASSLAGNYGYTF. CDR3 nucleotide sequence: TGCGCCAGCAGCTTGGCAGGGAACTATGGCTACACCTTC. The genes are TRBV5-1 and TRBJ1-2; D perhaps matches TRBD1 (5 bases). CDR3 length: 13 amino acids. Per germline, CDR1 SGHRS and CDR2 YFSETQ. Between the trimmed V and J ends, which lost 0 bases and 2 bases, there was a span of 5 bases.

The chain joins TRBV6-5 to TRBJ2-2; 10 positions agree with TRBD1. The CDR3 is made up of 16 amino acids. Germline V gives CDR1 MNHEY, CDR2 SVGAGI. Trimming cost V 2 bases and J 6 bases; bases outside gene matches: 6. The CDR3 nucleotides read TGTGCCAGCAGTTACGGAAGGACAGGGGGGGCCGGGGAGCTGTTTTTT. This sequence encodes CASSYGRTGGAGELFF.

This clone was detected once. The chain is built from TRBV10-1 and TRBJ2-2; TRBD1 matches at 8 bases. This CDR3 spans 14 amino acids. The trim removed 5 bases at V and 7 bases at J, leaving 6 bases unmatched. From germline, CDR1 is WNHNN and CDR2 SYGVQD (reference sequence). The CDR3 here is CASSSQGANGELFF. In DNA, the CDR3 is TGCGCCAGCAGTAGCCAGGGGGCGAACGGGGAGCTGTTTTTT.

The rearrangement links TRBV5-4 to TRBJ1-1, with 10 bases identical to TRBD1. The CDR3 contains 16 residues. Germline loops: CDR1 SGHNT, CDR2 YYREEE (reference sequence). With V trimmed by 4 bases and J by 2 bases, 8 bases remained unmatched. CDR3 loop: CASSIATGGGNTEAFF. CDR3 in DNA: TGTGCCAGCAGCATCGCGACAGGGGGCGGAAACACTGAAGCTTTCTTT.

The J gene is TRBJ2-1, the V gene TRBV5-1; D is unresolved. V lost 0 bases, J lost 9 bases, and 7 bases lay in between. CDR1 is SGHRS, CDR2 YFSETQ, per germline. This CDR3 comprises 12 residues. The CDR3 here is CASSLGVGEQFF. The DNA for the CDR3 is TGCGCCAGCAGCTTGGGGGTCGGTGAGCAGTTCTTC.

The rearrangement links TRBV30 to TRBJ2-1; a possible D gene is TRBD2 (6 bases). Germline V lookup: CDR1 GTSNPN, CDR2 SVGIG (reference sequence). V gave up 1 base and J gave up 5 bases, with 21 bases separating them. This CDR3 is 17 amino acids long. The CDR3 region has the DNA TGTGCCTGGAGTGCCCTAAGCGGGTCTGCCTTCGACAATGAGCAGTTCTTC. This codes for CAWSALSGSAFDNEQFF. The full variable domain, its missing parts supplied by reference TRBV30 and TRBJ2-1, is SQTIHQWPATLVQPVGSPLSLECTVEGTSNPNLYWYRQAAGRGLQLLFYSVGIGQISSEVPQNLSASRPQDRQFILSSKKLLLSDSGFYLCAWSALSGSAFDNEQFFGPGTRLTVL.

This clone has just one count. The V and J genes are TRBV2 and TRBJ2-4, with TRBD1 matching 12 bases. Germline V CDR1 and CDR2: SNHLY, FYNNEI. CDR3 size: 15 residues. V lost 5 bases to trimming and J lost 7 bases; unmatched junction nucleotides: 6. The CDR3 DNA is TGTGCCAGCAGTTTGGGACAGGGGGCTCGGAACATTCAGTACTTC. This encodes CASSLGQGARNIQYF.

This chain connects TRBV5-6 to TRBJ1-1; 7 bases are shared with TRBD1. The V gene's germline CDR1 is SGHDT and CDR2 YYEEEE. The CDR3 is 12 residues long. Germline trimming cut 0 bases from V and 10 bases from J; bases unmatched to any gene: 3. The DNA for the CDR3 is TGTGCCAGCAGCTTGGGACAGGGAACAGCTTTCTTT. It yields the protein CASSLGQGTAFF.